This section outlines one T cell receptor (beta chain) sequence together with its context. The source of the sample is a study of cytomegalovirus exposure and HLA in healthy donors. The V end was cut by 6 bases, the J end by 0 bases, with 13 bases between. Looked up from germline, CDR1 is PRHDT and CDR2 is FYEKMQ (reference sequence). The CDR3 loop spans 15 amino acids. PCR was performed using 60 Vbeta and 13 Jbeta primers. TCRdb keeps only in-frame clones here, not all; method: immunoSEQ multiplex PCR. The sample shows 75,000 to 100,000 clones, around 60% of them seen only once. The sequenced material came from PBMCs. The origin of this receptor is a man aged 55 to 70 in good health and CMV-seronegative. V and J are TRBV13 and TRBJ2-3; D gene unclear. CDR3 sequence: CASSEALGSTDTQYF. The CDR3 coding sequence is TGTGCCAGCAGTGAAGCGCTCGGCAGCACAGATACGCAGTATTTT.